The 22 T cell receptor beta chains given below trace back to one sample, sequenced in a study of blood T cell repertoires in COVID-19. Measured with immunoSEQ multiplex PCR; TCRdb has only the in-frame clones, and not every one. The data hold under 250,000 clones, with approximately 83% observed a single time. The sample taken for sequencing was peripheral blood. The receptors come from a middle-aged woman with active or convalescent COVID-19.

The CDR3 spells CATSREAGPGALYQPQHF. The CDR3, as DNA: TGTGCCACCAGCAGAGAGGCCGGTCCAGGGGCCTTGTATCAGCCCCAGCATTTT. The V gene is TRBV15, the J gene TRBJ1-5; a possible D gene is TRBD1 (6 bases). V dropped 0 bases and J dropped 5 bases, with 20 bases sitting between them. The CDR3 runs 18 residues. The V gene's germline CDR1 is LNHNV and CDR2 YYDKDF (reference sequence).

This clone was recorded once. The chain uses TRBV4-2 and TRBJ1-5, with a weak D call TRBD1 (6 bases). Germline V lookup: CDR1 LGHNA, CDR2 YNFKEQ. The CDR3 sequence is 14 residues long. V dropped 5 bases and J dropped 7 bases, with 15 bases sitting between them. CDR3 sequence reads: CASSVPGAGQPQHF. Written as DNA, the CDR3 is TGTGCCAGCAGCGTACCAGGGGCTGGGCAGCCCCAGCATTTT.

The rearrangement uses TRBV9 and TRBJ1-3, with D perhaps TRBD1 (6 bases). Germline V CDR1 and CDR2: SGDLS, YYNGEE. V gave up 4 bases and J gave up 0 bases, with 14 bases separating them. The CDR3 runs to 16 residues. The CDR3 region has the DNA TGTGCCAGCAGCACCGCAGGGGCGCTCTCTGGAAACACCATATATTTT. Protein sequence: CASSTAGALSGNTIYF. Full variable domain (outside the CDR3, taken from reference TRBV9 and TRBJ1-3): DSGVTQTPKHLITATGQRVTLRCSPRSGDLSVYWYQQSLDQGLQFLIQYYNGEERAKGNILERFSAQQFPDLHSELNLSSLELGDSALYFCASSTAGALSGNTIYFGEGSWLTVV.

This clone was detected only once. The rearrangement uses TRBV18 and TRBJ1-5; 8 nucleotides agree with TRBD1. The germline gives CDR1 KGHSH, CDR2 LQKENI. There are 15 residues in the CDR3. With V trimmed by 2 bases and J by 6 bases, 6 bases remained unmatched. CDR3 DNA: TGTGCCAGCTCACCAGAAGGACAGGGAAGTCAGCCCCAGCATTTT. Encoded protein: CASSPEGQGSQPQHF. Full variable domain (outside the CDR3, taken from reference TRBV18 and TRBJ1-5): NAGVMQNPRHLVRRRGQEARLRCSPMKGHSHVYWYRQLPEEGLKFMVYLQKENIIDESGMPKERFSAEFPKEGPSILRIQQVVRGDSAAYFCASSPEGQGSQPQHFGDGTRLSIL.

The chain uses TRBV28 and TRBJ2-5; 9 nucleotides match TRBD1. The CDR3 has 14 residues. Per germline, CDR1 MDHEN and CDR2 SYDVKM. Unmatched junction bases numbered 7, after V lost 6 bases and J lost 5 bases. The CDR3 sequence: CASSLQGARETQYF. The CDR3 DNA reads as TGTGCCAGCAGCTTACAGGGGGCGAGGGAGACCCAGTACTTC.

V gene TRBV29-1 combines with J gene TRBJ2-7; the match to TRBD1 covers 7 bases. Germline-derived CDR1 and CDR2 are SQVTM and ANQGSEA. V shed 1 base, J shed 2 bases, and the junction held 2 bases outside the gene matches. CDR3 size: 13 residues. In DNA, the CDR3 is TGCAGCGTTGAAGGGGACAGCACCTACGAGCAGTACTTC. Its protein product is CSVEGDSTYEQYF.

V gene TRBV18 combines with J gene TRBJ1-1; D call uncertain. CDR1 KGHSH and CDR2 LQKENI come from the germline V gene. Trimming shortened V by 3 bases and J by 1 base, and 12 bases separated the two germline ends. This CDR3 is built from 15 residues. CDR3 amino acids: CASSPSVSRNTEAFF. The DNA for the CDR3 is TGTGCCAGCTCACCTTCTGTATCCAGGAACACTGAAGCTTTCTTT.

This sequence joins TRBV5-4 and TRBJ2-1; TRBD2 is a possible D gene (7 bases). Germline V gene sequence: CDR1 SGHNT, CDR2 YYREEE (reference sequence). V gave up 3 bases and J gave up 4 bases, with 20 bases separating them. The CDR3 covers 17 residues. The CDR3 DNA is TGTGCCAGCAGCTCACGACTTTGGGGGGGCGGTTACAATGAGCAGTTCTTC. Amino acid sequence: CASSSRLWGGGYNEQFF.

CDR3 nucleotides: TGTGCCAGCAGCTCTTACAGGGGTATCGCTGGAAACACCATATATTTT. Translating gives CASSSYRGIAGNTIYF. V usage is TRBV5-4 and J usage is TRBJ1-3; TRBD1 matches at 7 bases. The CDR3 sequence is 16 residues long. V lost 3 bases and J lost 2; bases outside the gene matches: 8. CDR1 and CDR2 from the germline V gene are SGHNT and YYREEE (reference sequence).

The CDR3 is CATSRGGLAGVEQYF. The DNA for the CDR3 is TGTGCCACCAGCAGAGGGGGACTAGCGGGAGTCGAGCAGTACTTC. This rearrangement joins TRBV15 to TRBJ2-7; 14 bases agree with TRBD2. V was pared by 1 base and J by 6 bases, with 2 bases of the junction left unmatched. CDR1 and CDR2 (germline): LNHNV, YYDKDF (reference sequence). The CDR3 runs to 15 residues.

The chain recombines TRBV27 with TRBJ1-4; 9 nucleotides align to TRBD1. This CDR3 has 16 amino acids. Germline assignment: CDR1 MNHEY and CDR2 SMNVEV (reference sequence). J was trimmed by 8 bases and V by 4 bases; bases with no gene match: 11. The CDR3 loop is CASSYGNRGRGEKLFF. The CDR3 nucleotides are TGTGCCAGCAGTTATGGGAACAGGGGGCGTGGAGAAAAACTGTTTTTT.

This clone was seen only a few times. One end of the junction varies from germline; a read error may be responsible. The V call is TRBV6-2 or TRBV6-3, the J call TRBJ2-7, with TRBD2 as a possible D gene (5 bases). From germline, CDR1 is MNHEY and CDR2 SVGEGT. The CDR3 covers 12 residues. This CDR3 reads CASSYYSGSGLF. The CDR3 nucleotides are TGTGCCAGCAGTTACTACTCGGGGTCCGGACTGTTC.

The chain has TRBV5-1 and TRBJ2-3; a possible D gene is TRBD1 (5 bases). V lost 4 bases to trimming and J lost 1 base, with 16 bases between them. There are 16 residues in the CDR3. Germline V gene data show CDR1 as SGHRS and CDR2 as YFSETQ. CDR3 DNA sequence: TGCGCCAGCAGCCCAGGGAAAAAAGGGGGCACAGATACGCAGTATTTT. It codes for CASSPGKKGGTDTQYF.

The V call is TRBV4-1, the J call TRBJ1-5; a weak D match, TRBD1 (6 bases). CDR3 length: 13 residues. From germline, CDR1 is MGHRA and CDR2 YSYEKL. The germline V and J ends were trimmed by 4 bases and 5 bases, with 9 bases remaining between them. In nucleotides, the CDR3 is TGCGCCAGCAGCCCACCAGGGGATCAGCCCCAGCATTTT. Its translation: CASSPPGDQPQHF.

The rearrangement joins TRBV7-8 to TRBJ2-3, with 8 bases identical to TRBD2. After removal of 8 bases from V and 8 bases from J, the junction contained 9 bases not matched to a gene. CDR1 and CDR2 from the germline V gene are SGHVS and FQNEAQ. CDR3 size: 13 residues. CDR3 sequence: CASAREGQGTQYF. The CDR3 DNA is TGTGCCAGCGCTCGGGAGGGCCAAGGTACGCAGTATTTT.

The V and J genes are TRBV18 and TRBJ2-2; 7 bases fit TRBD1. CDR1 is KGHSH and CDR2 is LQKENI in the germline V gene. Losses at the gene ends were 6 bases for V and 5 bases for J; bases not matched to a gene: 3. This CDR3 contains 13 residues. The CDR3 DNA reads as TGTGCCAGCTCGGAGACAGGGACCGGGGAGCTGTTTTTT. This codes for CASSETGTGELFF.

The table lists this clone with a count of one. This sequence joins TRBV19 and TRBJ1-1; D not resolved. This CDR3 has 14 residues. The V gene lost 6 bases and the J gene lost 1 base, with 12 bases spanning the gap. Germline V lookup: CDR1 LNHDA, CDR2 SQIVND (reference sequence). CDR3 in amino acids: CASRKVRGNTEAFF. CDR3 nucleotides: TGTGCCAGTAGAAAAGTGCGGGGGAACACTGAAGCTTTCTTT.

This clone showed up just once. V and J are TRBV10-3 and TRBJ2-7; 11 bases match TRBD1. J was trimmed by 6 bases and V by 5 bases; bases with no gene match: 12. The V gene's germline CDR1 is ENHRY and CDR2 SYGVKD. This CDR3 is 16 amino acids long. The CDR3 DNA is TGTGCCATCAGTCCCTGGGACAGGGGGAATCTAGGCGAGCAGTACTTC. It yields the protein CAISPWDRGNLGEQYF.

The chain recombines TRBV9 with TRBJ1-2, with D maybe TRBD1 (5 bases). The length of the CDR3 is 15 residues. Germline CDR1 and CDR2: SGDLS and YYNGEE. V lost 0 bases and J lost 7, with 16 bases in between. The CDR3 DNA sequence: TGTGCCAGCAGCGTAGCTCTGTCAGGGATGGTTGGCTACACCTTC. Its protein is CASSVALSGMVGYTF.

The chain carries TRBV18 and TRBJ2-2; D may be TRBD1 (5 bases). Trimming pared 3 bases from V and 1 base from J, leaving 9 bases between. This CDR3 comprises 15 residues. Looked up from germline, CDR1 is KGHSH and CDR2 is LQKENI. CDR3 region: CASSPLDRNTGELFF. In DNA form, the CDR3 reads TGTGCCAGCTCACCCCTAGACAGGAACACCGGGGAGCTGTTTTTT. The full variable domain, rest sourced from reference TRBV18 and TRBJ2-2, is NAGVMQNPRHLVRRRGQEARLRCSPMKGHSHVYWYRQLPEEGLKFMVYLQKENIIDESGMPKERFSAEFPKEGPSILRIQQVVRGDSAAYFCASSPLDRNTGELFFGEGSRLTVL.

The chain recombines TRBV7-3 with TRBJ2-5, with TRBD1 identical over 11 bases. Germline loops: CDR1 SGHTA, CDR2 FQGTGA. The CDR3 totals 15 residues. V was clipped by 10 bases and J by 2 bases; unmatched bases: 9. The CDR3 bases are TGTGCCACGGCTCGGACAGGGGGCCCACAAGAGACCCAGTACTTC. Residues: CATARTGGPQETQYF.

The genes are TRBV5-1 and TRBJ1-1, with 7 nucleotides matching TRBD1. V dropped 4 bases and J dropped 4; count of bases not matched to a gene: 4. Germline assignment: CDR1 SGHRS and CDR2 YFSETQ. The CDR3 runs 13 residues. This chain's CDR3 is CASSRTGRTEAFF. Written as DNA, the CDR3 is TGCGCCAGCAGCCGGACAGGCCGCACTGAAGCTTTCTTT.